The TCR beta chain under discussion was sequenced for a study of beta chain features in type 1 diabetes. This clone turned up a few times. With V trimmed by 7 bases and J by 2 bases, 6 bases remained unmatched. The CDR3 has 14 amino acids. From germline, CDR1 is ENHRY and CDR2 SYGVKD. As every portion of the isolated RNA was reverse transcribed, the sequencing read expressed TCRB transcripts. Profiling relied on immunoSEQ multiplex PCR, and the TCRdb table lists in-frame clones only, not all of them. The table has roughly 500,000 clones, roughly 10% seen once. The receptor was derived from a woman under 30 in good health. The rearrangement joins TRBV10-3 to TRBJ2-3, with TRBD2 matching 7 bases. The sequencing sample was made of naive CD4+ T cells from blood. CDR3 amino acids: CAIMGRASTDTQYF. The CDR3 nucleotides read TGTGCCATCATGGGGAGGGCGTCCACAGATACGCAGTATTTT.